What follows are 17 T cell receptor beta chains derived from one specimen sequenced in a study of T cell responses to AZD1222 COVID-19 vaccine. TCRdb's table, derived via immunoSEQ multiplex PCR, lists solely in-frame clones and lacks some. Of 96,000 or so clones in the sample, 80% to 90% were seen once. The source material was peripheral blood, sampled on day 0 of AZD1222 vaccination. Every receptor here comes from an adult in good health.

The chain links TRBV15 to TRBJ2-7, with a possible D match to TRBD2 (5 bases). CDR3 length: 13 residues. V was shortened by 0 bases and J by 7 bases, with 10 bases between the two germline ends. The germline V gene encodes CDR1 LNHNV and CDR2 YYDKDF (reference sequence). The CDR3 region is CATSREGWTEQYF. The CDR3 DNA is TGTGCCACCAGCAGAGAAGGATGGACTGAGCAGTACTTC. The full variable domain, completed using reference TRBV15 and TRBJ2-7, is DAMVIQNPRYQVTQFGKPVTLSCSQTLNHNVMYWYQQKSSQAPKLLFHYYDKDFNNEADTPDNFQSRRPNTSFCFLDIRSPGLGDTAMYLCATSREGWTEQYFGPGTRLTVT.

DNA for the CDR3: TGTGCCAGCCGTACCGGGGTCGGGAGTGAAGCTTTCTTT. It codes for CASRTGVGSEAFF. The chain recombines TRBV6-5 with TRBJ1-1; D is unclear. Germline V gene lookup returns CDR1 MNHEY and CDR2 SVGAGI. The ends were cut back, 8 bases at V and 7 bases at J, with 17 bases in the middle. The CDR3 has 13 amino acids.

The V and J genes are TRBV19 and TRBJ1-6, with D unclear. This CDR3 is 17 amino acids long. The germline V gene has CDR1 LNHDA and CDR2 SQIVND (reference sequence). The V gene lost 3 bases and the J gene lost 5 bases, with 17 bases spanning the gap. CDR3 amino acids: CASSMDPTGINNSPLHF. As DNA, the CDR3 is TGTGCCAGTAGTATGGACCCTACCGGGATTAATAATTCACCCCTCCACTTT.

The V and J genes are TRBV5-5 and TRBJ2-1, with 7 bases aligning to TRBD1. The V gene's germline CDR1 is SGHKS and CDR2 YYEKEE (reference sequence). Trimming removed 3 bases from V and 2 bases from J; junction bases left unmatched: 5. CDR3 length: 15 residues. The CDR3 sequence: CASSYHRGPYNEQFF. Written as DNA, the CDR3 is TGTGCCAGCAGCTACCACAGGGGACCCTACAATGAGCAGTTCTTC.

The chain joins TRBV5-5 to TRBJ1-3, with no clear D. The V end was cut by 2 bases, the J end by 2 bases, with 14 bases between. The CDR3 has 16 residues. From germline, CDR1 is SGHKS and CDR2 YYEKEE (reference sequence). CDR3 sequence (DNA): TGTGCCAGCAGCTTAGGAAGGACGGAGCCTGGAAACACCATATATTTT. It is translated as CASSLGRTEPGNTIYF.

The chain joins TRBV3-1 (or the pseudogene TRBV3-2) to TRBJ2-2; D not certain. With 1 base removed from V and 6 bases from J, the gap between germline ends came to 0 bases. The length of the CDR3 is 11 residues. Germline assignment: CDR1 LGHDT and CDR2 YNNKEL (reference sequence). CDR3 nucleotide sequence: TGTGCCAGCAGCCAAGCCGGGGAGCTGTTTTTT. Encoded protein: CASSQAGELFF.

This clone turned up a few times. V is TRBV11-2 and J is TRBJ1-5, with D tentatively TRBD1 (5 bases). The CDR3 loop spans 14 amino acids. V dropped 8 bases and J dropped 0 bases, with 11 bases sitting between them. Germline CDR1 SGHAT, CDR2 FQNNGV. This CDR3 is CASRGEHSNQPQHF. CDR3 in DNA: TGTGCCAGCCGAGGGGAGCATAGCAATCAGCCCCAGCATTTT.

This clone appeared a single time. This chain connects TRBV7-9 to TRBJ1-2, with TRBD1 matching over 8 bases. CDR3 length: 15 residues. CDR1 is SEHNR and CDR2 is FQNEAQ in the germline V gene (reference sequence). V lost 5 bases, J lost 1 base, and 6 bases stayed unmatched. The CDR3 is CASSPPDRDNYGYTF. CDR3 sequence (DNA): TGTGCCAGCAGCCCGCCGGACAGGGATAACTATGGCTACACCTTC.

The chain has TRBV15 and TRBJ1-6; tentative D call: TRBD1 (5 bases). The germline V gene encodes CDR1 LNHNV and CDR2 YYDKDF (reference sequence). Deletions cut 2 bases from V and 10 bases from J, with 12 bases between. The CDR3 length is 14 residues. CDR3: CATSRSGSGSPLHF. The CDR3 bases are TGTGCCACCAGCAGATCAGGGTCGGGGTCACCCCTCCACTTT.

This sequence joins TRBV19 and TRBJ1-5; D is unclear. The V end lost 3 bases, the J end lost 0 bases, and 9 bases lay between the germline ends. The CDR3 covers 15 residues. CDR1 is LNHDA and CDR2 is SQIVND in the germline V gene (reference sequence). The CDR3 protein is CASSMIRDSNQPQHF. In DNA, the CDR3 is TGTGCCAGTAGTATGATCCGGGATAGCAATCAGCCCCAGCATTTT.

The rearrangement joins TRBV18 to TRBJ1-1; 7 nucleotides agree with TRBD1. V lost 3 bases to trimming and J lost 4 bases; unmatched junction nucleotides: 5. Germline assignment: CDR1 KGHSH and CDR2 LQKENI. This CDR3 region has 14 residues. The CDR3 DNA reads TGTGCCAGCTCACCCCGACAGGGCCGCACTGAAGCTTTCTTT. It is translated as CASSPRQGRTEAFF.

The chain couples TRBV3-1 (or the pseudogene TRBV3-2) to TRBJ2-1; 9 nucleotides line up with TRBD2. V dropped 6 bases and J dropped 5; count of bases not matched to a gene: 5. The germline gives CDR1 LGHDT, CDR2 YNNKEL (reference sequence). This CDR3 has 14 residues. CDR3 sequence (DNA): TGTGCCAGCAGTTTAGCGGGGGCAAACAATGAGCAGTTCTTC. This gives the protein CASSLAGANNEQFF.

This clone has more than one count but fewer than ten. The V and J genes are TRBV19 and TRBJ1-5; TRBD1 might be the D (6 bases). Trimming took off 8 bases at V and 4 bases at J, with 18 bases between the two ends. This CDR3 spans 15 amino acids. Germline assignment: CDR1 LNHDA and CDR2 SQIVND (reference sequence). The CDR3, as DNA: TGTGCCAGTGTACAGGGCGCCCTCCAAAATCAGCCCCAGCATTTT. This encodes CASVQGALQNQPQHF.

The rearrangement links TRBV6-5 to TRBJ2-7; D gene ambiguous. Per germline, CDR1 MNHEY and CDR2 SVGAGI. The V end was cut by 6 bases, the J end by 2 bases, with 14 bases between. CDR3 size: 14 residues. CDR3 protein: CASSAVIGAYEQYF. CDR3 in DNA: TGTGCCAGCAGCGCCGTGATTGGAGCCTACGAGCAGTACTTC.

This chain's CDR3 is CASSLQGEKLFF. The DNA for the CDR3 is TGTGCCAGCAGCTTACAGGGCGAAAAACTGTTTTTT. The chain carries TRBV7-9 and TRBJ1-4; perhaps TRBD1 as D (5 bases). V lost 2 bases and J 8 bases, leaving 6 bases between the germline ends. This CDR3 is built from 12 residues. The germline V gene encodes CDR1 SEHNR and CDR2 FQNEAQ (reference sequence).

The CDR3 DNA follows: TGCGCCAGCAGCTTGAATTTCCAGACAATTTTCAATGAGCAGTTCTTC. Protein product: CASSLNFQTIFNEQFF. The chain carries TRBV5-1 and TRBJ2-1, with no clear D. Germline CDR1 and CDR2: SGHRS and YFSETQ. This CDR3 spans 16 amino acids. V was pared by 1 base and J by 6 bases, with 17 bases between.

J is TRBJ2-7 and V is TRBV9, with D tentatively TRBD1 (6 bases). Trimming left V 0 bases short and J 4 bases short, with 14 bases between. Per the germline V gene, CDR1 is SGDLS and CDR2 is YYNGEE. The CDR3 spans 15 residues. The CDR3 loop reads CASSVAQGMVYEQYF. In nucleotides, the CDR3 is TGTGCCAGCAGCGTAGCCCAGGGGATGGTTTACGAGCAGTACTTC.